A single sample is the source of the 6 T cell receptor beta chains below, sequenced in a study of shared clonotypes between healthy human individuals. Here immunoSEQ multiplex PCR was the method, and the copy in TCRdb shows in-frame clones only, minus some. Of 600,000 to 750,000 clones listed, 90% are singletons. The sequencing sample was made of memory CD8+ T cells from PBMCs. Documented subset: CD45RO+ cells pooled with CCR7-negative TemRA cells. These receptors were obtained from a man aged 18 to 29 in good health. Some clones in this sample may be carry-over from other donors' samples.

The rearrangement joins TRBV2 to TRBJ2-7; 9 bases map to TRBD2. Germline-derived CDR1 and CDR2 are SNHLY and FYNNEI. The CDR3 length is 15 residues. V lost 4 bases and J lost 2; bases outside the gene matches: 6. In nucleotides, the CDR3 is TGTGCCAGCAGTGTTCCTAGCGGGGCGACCTACGAGCAGTACTTC. Translating gives CASSVPSGATYEQYF.

This clone was found once. The V and J genes are TRBV19 and TRBJ1-2, with D perhaps TRBD1 (5 bases). Trimming cost V 9 bases and J 0 bases, with 20 bases left between them. Germline CDR1 LNHDA, CDR2 SQIVND (reference sequence). This CDR3 has 16 amino acids. Written as DNA, the CDR3 is TGTGCCAGCAGAGGTGGCAGGGCTACTACTAACTATGGCTACACCTTC. It codes for CASRGGRATTNYGYTF.

The J gene is TRBJ2-6, the V gene TRBV5-1; perhaps TRBD2 as D (5 bases). From germline, CDR1 is SGHRS and CDR2 YFSETQ. V was cut by 0 bases and J by 0 bases, with 7 bases left in between. This CDR3 contains 16 residues. The CDR3 DNA reads TGCGCCAGCAGCTTGGTAGGGAGCTCTGGGGCCAACGTCCTGACTTTC. It yields the protein CASSLVGSSGANVLTF.

This clone was seen a single time. The chain couples TRBV6-1 to TRBJ1-2; D is unresolved. Germline CDR1 reads MNHNS; CDR2 reads SASEGT. V was cut by 2 bases and J by 1 base, with 5 bases left in between. This CDR3 contains 13 residues. Written as DNA, the CDR3 is TGTGCCAGCAGTGAAATAGGTAACTATGGCTACACCTTC. This sequence encodes CASSEIGNYGYTF.

This rearrangement joins TRBV7-9 to TRBJ2-7; TRBD2 matches at 9 bases. The CDR3 loop spans 17 amino acids. V lost 5 bases to trimming and J lost 2 bases; unmatched junction nucleotides: 13. From germline, CDR1 is SEHNR and CDR2 FQNEAQ (reference sequence). In DNA, the CDR3 is TGTGCCAGCAGCGCAAACCCCACGGGACTAGCACCCTACGAGCAGTACTTC. Protein: CASSANPTGLAPYEQYF.

The CDR3 is CASSRRVAYNEQFF. The CDR3 coding sequence is TGTGCCAGCAGTCGCCGAGTCGCCTACAATGAGCAGTTCTTC. The chain carries TRBV6-5 and TRBJ2-1; D not resolved. The V end was cut by 5 bases, the J end by 2 bases, with 10 bases between. CDR1 and CDR2 (germline): MNHEY, SVGAGI. The CDR3 has 14 amino acids.